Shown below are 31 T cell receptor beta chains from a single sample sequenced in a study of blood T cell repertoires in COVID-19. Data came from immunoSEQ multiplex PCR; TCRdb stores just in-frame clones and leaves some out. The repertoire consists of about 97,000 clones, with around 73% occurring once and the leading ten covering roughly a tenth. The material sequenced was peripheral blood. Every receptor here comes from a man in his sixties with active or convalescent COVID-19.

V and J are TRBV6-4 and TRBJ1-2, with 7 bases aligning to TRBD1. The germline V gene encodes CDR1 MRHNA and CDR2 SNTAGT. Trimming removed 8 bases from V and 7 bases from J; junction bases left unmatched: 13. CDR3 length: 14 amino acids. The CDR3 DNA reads TGTGCCAGCCGAAGAACAGGGGATTCCCCTGGCTACACCTTC. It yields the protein CASRRTGDSPGYTF.

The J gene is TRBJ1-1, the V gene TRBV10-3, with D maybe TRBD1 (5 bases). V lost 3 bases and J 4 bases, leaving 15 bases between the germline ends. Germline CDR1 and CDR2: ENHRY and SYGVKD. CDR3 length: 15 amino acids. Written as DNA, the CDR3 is TGTGCCATCAGTGACTCAGGGCGTTCGAGCACTGAAGCTTTCTTT. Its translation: CAISDSGRSSTEAFF.

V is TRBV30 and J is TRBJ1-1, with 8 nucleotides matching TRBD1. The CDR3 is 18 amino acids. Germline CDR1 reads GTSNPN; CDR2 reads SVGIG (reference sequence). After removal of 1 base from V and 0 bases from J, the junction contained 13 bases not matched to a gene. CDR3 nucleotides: TGTGCCTGGAGTGCCTCTATGGACAGGGCTCCGATGAACACTGAAGCTTTCTTT. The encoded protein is CAWSASMDRAPMNTEAFF.

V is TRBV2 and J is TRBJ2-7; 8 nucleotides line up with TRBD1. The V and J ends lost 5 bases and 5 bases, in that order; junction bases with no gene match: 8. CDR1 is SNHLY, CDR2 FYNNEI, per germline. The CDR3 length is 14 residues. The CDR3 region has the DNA TGTGCCAGCAGTCTCGACAGGGGTAGACACGAGCAGTACTTC. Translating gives CASSLDRGRHEQYF.

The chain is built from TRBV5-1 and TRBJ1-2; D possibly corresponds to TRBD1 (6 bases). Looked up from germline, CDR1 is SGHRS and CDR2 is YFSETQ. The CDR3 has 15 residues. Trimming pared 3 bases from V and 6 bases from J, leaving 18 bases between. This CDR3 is CASSSGQTSLNGYTF. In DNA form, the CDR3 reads TGCGCCAGCAGCTCCGGACAGACGAGTCTTAATGGCTACACCTTC.

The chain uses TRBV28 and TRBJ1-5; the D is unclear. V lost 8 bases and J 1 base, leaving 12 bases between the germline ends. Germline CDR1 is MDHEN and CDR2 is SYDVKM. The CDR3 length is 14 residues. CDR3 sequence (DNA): TGTGCCAGCGCACGTGAGCTGAGCAATCAGCCCCAGCATTTT. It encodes CASARELSNQPQHF.

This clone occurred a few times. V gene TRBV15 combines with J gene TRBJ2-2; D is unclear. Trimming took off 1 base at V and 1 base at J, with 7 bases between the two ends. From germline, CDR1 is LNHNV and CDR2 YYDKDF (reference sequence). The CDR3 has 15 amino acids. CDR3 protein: CATSRVELNTGELFF. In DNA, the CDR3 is TGTGCCACCAGCAGAGTAGAGCTGAACACCGGGGAGCTGTTTTTT.

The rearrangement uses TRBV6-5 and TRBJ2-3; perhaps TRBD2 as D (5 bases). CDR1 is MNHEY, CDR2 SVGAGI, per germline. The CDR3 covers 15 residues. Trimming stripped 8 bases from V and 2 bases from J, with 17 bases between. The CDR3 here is CASGRSSLNTDTQYF. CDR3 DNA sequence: TGTGCCAGCGGCCGATCTAGCCTCAACACAGATACGCAGTATTTT.

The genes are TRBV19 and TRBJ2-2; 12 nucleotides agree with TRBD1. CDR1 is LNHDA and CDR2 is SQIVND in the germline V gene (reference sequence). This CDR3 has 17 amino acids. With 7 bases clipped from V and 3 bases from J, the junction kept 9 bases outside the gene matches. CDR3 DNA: TGTGCCAGTAACCCCATCCGGGACAGGGGGCACACCGGGGAGCTGTTTTTT. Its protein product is CASNPIRDRGHTGELFF.

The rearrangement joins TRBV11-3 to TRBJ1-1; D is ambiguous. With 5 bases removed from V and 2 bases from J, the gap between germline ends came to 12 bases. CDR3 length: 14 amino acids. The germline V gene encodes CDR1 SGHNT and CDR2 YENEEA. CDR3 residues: CASSGSIVNTEAFF. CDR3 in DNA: TGTGCCAGCAGCGGCAGTATCGTCAACACTGAAGCTTTCTTT.

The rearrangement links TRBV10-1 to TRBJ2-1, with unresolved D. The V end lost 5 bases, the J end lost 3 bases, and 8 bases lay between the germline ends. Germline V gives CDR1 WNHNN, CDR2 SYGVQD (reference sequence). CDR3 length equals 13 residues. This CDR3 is CASSLAVYNEQFF. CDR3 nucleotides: TGCGCCAGCAGTTTAGCAGTCTACAATGAGCAGTTCTTC.

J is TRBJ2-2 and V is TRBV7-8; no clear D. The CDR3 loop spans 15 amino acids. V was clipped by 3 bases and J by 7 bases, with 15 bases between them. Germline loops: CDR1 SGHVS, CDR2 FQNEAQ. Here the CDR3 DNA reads TGTGCCAGCAGCTTGAGCTCAGCCTCGGGCGGGGAGCTGTTTTTT. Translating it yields CASSLSSASGGELFF. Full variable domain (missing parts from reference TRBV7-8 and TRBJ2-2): GAGVSQSPRYKVAKRGQDVALRCDPISGHVSLFWYQQALGQGPEFLTYFQNEAQLDKSGLPSDRFFAERPEGSVSTLKIQRTQQEDSAVYLCASSLSSASGGELFFGEGSRLTVL.

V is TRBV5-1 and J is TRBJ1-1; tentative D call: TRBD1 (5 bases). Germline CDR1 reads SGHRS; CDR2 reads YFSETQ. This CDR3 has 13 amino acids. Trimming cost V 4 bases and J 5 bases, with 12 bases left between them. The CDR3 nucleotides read TGCGCCAGCAGCCCGGACCGGGGGACTGAAGCTTTCTTT. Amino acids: CASSPDRGTEAFF.

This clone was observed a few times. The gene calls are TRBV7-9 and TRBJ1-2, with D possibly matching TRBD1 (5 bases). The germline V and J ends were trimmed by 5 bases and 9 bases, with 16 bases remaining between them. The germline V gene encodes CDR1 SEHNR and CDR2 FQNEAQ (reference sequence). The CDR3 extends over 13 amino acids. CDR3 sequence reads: CASSPGTARSYTF. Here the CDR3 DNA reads TGTGCCAGCAGCCCGGGGACTGCGAGGAGCTACACCTTC. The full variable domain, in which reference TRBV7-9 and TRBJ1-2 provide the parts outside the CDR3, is DTGVSQNPRHKITKRGQNVTFRCDPISEHNRLYWYRQTLGQGPEFLTYFQNEAQLEKSRLLSDRFSAERPKGSFSTLEIQRTEQGDSAMYLCASSPGTARSYTFGSGTRLTVV.

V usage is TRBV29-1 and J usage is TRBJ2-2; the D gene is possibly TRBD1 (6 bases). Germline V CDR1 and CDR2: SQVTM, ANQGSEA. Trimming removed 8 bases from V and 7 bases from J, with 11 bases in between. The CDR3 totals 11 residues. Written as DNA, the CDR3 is TGCAGCTACAGGGATGGCGGGGAGCTGTTTTTT. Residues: CSYRDGGELFF.

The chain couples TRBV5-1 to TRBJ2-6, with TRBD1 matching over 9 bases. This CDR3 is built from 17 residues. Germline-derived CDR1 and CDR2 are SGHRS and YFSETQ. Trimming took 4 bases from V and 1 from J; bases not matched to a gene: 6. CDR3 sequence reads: CASSRGQGGSGANVLTF. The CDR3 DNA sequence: TGCGCCAGCAGCCGGGGACAGGGAGGATCTGGGGCCAACGTCCTGACTTTC.

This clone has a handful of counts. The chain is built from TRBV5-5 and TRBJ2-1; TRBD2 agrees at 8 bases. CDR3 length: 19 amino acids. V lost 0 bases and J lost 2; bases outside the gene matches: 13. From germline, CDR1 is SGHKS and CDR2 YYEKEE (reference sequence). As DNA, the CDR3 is TGTGCCAGCAGCTTGGGACAGAGGACTGAGCGGGAGCCCTACAATGAGCAGTTCTTC. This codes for CASSLGQRTEREPYNEQFF.

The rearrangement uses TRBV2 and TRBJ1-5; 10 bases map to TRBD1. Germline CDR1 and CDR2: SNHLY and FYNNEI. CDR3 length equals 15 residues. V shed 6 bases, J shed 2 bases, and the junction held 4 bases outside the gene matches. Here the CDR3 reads CASRTGTGGNQPQHF. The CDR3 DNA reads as TGTGCCAGCAGGACCGGGACAGGGGGCAATCAGCCCCAGCATTTT.

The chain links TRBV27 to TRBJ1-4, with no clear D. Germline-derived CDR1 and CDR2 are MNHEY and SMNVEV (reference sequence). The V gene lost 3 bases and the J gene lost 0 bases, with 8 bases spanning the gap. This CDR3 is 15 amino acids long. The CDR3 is CASSFELATNEKLFF. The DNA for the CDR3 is TGTGCCAGCAGTTTCGAGCTTGCAACTAATGAAAAACTGTTTTTT.

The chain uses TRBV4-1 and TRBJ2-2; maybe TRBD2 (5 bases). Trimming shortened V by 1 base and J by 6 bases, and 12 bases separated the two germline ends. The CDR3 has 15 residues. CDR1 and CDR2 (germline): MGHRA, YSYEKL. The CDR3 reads CASSQAAGFSGELFF. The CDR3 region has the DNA TGCGCCAGCAGCCAAGCGGCGGGTTTCTCCGGGGAGCTGTTTTTT.

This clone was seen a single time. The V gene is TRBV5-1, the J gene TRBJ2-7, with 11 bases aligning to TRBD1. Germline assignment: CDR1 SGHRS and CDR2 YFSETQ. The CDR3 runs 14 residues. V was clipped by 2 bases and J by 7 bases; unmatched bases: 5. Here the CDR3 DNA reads TGCGCCAGCAGCTTAGGACAGGGGGCTTATGAGCAGTACGTC. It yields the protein CASSLGQGAYEQYV.

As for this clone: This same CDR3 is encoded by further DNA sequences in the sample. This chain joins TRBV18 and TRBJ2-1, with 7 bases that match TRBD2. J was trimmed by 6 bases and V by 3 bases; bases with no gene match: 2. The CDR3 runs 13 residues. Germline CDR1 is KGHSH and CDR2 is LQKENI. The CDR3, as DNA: TGTGCCAGCTCACCGGGACTATCCAATGAGCAGTTCTTC. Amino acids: CASSPGLSNEQFF.

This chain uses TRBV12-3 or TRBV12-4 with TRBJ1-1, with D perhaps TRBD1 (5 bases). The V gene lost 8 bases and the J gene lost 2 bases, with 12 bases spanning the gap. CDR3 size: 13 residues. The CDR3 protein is CASRWGANTEAFF. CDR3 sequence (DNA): TGTGCCAGCCGCTGGGGCGCAAACACTGAAGCTTTCTTT.

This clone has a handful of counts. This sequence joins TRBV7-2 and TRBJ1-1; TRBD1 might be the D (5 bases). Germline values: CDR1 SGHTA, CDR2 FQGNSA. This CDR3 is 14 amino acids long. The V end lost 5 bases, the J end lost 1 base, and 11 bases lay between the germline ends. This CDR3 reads CASSPQGRNTEAFF. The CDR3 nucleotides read TGTGCCAGCAGCCCCCAGGGCCGGAACACTGAAGCTTTCTTT.

The CDR3 sequence: CASSLAQGSYEQYF. For the CDR3, the DNA is TGCGCCAGCAGCTTGGCCCAGGGTAGCTACGAGCAGTACTTC. V usage is TRBV5-1 and J usage is TRBJ2-7; D is possibly TRBD1 (5 bases). CDR3 length: 14 residues. Germline values: CDR1 SGHRS, CDR2 YFSETQ. Trimming removed 0 bases at V and 3 bases at J, with 10 bases between.

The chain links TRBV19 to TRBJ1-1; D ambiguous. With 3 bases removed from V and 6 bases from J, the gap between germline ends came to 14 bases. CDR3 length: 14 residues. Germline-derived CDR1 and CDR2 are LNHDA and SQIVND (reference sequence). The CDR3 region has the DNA TGTGCCAGTAGTATCGATTGGAGTGAAGCTGAAGCTTTCTTT. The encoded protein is CASSIDWSEAEAFF.

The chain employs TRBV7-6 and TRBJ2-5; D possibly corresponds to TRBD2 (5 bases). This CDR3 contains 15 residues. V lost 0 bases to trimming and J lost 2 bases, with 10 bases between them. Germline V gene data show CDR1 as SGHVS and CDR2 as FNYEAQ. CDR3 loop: CASSLAQRIQETQYF. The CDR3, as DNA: TGTGCCAGCAGCTTAGCCCAGCGGATACAAGAGACCCAGTACTTC.

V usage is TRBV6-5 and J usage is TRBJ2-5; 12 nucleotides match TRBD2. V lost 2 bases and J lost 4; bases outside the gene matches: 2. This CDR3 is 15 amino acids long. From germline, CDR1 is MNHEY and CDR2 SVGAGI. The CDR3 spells CASSYLGLAGETQYF. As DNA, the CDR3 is TGTGCCAGCAGTTACCTGGGACTAGCGGGAGAGACCCAGTACTTC.

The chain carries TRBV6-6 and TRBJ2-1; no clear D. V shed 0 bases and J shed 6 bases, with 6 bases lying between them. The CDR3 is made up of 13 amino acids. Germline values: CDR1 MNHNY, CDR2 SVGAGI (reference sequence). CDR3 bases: TGTGCCAGCAGTTACTCGAACGGCAATGAGCAGTTCTTC. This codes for CASSYSNGNEQFF.

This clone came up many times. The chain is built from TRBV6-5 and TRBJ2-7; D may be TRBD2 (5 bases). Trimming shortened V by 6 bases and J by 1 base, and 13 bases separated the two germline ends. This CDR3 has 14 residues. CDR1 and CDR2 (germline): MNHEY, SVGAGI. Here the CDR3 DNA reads TGTGCCAGCAGAGTTTTCTCGGGGTCCTACGAGCAGTACTTC. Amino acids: CASRVFSGSYEQYF.

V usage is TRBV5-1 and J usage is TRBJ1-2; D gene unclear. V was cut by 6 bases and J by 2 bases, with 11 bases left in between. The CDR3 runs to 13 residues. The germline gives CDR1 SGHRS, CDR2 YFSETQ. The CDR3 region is CASKIGGNYGYTF. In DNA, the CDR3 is TGCGCCAGCAAGATTGGCGGGAACTATGGCTACACCTTC.